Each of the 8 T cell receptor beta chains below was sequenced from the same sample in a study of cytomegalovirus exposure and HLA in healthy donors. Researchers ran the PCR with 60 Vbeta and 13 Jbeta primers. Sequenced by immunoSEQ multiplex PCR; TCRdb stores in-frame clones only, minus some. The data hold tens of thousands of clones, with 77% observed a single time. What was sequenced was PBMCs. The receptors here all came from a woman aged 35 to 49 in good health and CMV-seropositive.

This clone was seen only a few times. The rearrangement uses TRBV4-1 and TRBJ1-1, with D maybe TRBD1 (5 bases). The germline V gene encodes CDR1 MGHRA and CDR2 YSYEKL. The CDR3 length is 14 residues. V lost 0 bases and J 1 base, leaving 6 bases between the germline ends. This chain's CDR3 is CASSQEQANTEAFF. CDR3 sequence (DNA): TGCGCCAGCAGCCAAGAACAGGCGAACACTGAAGCTTTCTTT.

Here the CDR3 reads CASRRTGNYGYTF. The CDR3 DNA is TGTGCCAGCAGACGGACAGGGAACTATGGCTACACCTTC. This rearrangement joins TRBV14 to TRBJ1-2, with 8 bases matching TRBD1. The germline gives CDR1 SGHDN, CDR2 FVKESK. With V trimmed by 6 bases and J by 2 bases, 2 bases remained unmatched. This CDR3 comprises 13 residues.

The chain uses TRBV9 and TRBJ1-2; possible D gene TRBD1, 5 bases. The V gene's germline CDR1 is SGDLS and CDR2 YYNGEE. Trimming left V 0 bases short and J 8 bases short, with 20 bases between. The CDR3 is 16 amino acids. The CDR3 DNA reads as TGTGCCAGCAGCGTAGGAGGTGGGGCATACGACTCCGGCTACACCTTC. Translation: CASSVGGGAYDSGYTF. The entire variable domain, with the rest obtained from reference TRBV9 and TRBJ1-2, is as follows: DSGVTQTPKHLITATGQRVTLRCSPRSGDLSVYWYQQSLDQGLQFLIQYYNGEERAKGNILERFSAQQFPDLHSELNLSSLELGDSALYFCASSVGGGAYDSGYTFGSGTRLTVV.

CDR3 amino acids: CASSRAGGLGNTIYF. CDR3 in DNA: TGCGCCAGCAGCCGGGCAGGGGGCCTGGGAAACACCATATATTTT. V is TRBV5-1 and J is TRBJ1-3; 8 nucleotides agree with TRBD1. The CDR3 length is 15 residues. V lost 4 bases, J lost 4 bases, and 7 bases stayed unmatched. CDR1 is SGHRS and CDR2 is YFSETQ in the germline V gene. Full variable domain (rest looked up from reference TRBV5-1 and TRBJ1-3): KAGVTQTPRYLIKTRGQQVTLSCSPISGHRSVSWYQQTPGQGLQFLFEYFSETQRNKGNFPGRFSGRQFSNSRSEMNVSTLELGDSALYLCASSRAGGLGNTIYFGEGSWLTVV.

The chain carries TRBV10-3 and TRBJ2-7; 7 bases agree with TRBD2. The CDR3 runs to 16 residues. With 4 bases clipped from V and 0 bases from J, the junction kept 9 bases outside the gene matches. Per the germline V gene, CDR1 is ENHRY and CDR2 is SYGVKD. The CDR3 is CAISAPGWGGSYEQYF. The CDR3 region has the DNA TGTGCCATCAGTGCTCCGGGGTGGGGGGGCTCCTACGAGCAGTACTTC.

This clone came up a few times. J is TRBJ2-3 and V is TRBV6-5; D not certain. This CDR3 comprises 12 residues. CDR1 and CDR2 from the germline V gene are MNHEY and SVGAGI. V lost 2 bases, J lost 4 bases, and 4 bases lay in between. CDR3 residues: CASSYGPDTQYF. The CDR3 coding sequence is TGTGCCAGCAGTTACGGGCCAGATACGCAGTATTTT.

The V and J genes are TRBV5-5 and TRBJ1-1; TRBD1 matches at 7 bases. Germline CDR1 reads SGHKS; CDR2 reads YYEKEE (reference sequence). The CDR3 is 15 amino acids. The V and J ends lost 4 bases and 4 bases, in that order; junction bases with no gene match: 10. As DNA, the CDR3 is TGTGCCAGCAGCGGCATGACAGGGACTTTCACTGAAGCTTTCTTT. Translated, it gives CASSGMTGTFTEAFF.

The CDR3 is CASKDLGTANTEAFF. CDR3 nucleotide sequence: TGTGCCAGCAAAGATTTAGGGACAGCCAACACTGAAGCTTTCTTT. V gene TRBV7-9 combines with J gene TRBJ1-1, with TRBD1 identical over 7 bases. The CDR3 totals 15 residues. V lost 7 bases and J lost 2; bases outside the gene matches: 10. Germline V gene lookup returns CDR1 SEHNR and CDR2 FQNEAQ (reference sequence).